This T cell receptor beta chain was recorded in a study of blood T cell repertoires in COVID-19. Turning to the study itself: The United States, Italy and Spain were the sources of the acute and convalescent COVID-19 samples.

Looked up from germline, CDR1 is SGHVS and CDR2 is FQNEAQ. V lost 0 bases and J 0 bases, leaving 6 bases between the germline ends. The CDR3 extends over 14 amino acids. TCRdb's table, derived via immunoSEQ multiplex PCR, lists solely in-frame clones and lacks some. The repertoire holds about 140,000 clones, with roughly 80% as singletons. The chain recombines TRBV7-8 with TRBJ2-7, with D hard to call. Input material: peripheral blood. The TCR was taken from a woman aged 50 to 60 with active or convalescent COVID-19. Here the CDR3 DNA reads TGTGCCAGCAGCTTAGCCGCTAGCTCCTACGAGCAGTACTTC. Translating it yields CASSLAASSYEQYF.